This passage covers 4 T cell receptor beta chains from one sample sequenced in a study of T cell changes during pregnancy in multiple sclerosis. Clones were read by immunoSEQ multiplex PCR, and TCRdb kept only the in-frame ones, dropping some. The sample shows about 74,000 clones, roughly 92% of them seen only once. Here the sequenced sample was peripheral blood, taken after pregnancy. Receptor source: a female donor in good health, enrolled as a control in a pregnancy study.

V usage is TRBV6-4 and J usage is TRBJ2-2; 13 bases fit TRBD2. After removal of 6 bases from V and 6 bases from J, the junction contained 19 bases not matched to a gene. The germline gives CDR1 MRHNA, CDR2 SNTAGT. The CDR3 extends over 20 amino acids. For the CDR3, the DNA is TGTGCCAGCAGGGTTCGTAGGCGGACTAGCGGGGGAGGGGGGCCCGGGGAGCTGTTTTTT. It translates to CASRVRRRTSGGGGPGELFF.

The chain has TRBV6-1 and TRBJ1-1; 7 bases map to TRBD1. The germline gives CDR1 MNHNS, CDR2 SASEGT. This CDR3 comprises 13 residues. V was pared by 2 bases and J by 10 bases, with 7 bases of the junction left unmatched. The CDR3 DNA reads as TGTGCCAGCAGTGAAATGGAGGGGGCTGGAGCTTTCTTT. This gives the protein CASSEMEGAGAFF.

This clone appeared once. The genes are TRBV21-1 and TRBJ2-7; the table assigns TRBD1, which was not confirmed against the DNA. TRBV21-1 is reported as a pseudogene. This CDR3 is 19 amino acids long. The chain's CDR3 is CASSSRRARGADKAYEQYF. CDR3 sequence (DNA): TGTGCCAGCAGCAGTCGCAGGGCCAGGGGTGCGGATAAAGCCTACGAGCAGTACTTC.

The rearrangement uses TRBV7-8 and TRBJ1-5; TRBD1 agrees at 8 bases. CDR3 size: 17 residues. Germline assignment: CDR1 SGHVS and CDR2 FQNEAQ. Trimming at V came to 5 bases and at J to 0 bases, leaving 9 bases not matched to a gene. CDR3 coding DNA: TGTGCCAGCAGCGCCTCAGGGGGCCGTTATAGCAATCAGCCCCAGCATTTT. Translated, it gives CASSASGGRYSNQPQHF.